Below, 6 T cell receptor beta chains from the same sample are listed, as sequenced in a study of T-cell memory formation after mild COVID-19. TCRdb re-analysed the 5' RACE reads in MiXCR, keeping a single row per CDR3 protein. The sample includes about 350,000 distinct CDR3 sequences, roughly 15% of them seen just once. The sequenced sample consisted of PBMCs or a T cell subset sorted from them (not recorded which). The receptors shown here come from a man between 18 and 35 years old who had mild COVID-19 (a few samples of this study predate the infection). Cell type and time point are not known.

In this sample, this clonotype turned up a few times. In DNA, the CDR3 is TGTGCCACCAGCAGAGCGACAGGGCCTACGGATACGCAGTATTTT. Translation gives CATSRATGPTDTQYF. This sequence joins TRBV15 and TRBJ2-3, with 7 positions matching TRBD1. This CDR3 has 15 amino acids. Per the germline V gene, CDR1 is LNHNV and CDR2 is YYDKDF (reference sequence). J gave up 6 bases and V 1 base, and 7 bases lay outside the gene matches.

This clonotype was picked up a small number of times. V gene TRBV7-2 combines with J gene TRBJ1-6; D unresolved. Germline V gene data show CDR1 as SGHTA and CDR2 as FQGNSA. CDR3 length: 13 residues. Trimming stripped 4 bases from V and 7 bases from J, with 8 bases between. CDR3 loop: CASSSLENSPLHF. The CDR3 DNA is TGTGCCAGCAGCTCTCTGGAAAATTCACCCCTCCACTTT.

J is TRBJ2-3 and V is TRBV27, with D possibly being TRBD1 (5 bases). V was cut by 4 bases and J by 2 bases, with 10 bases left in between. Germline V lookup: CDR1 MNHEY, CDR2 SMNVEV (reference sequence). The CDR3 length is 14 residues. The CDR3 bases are TGTGCCAGCAGTTCCCTAGGGGTCACAGATACGCAGTATTTT. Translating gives CASSSLGVTDTQYF.

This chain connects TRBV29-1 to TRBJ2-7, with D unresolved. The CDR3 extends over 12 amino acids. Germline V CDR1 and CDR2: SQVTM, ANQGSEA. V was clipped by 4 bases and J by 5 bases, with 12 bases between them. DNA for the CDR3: TGCAGCGTTGCATCAACCAGCCACGAGCAGTACTTC. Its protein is CSVASTSHEQYF.

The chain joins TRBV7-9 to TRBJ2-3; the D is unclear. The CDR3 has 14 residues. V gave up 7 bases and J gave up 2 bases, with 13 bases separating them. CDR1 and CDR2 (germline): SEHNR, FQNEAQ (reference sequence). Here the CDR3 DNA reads TGTGCCAGCACCGGAGTGGCGGACACAGATACGCAGTATTTT. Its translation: CASTGVADTDTQYF.

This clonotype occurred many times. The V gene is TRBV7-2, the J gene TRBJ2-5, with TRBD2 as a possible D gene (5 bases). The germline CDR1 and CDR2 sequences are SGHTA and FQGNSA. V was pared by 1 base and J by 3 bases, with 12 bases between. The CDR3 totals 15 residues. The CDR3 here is CASSLGRPREETQYF. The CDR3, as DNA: TGTGCCAGCAGCTTAGGCAGGCCGAGGGAAGAGACCCAGTACTTC.